The rows below give T cell receptor beta chains drawn from one sample of a study of blood T cell repertoires in COVID-19. Generated by immunoSEQ multiplex PCR, the TCRdb table keeps only in-frame clones and is missing some. The repertoire holds over 50,000 clones, with around 82% as singletons. The sequencing sample was made of peripheral blood. These receptors were taken from a man older than 75 with active or convalescent COVID-19. CDR3s include the opening cysteine and the closing phenylalanine or tryptophan. D genes are given only for firm matches. Some rows have no size entry. The others give once, few or many, or a class for an expanded clone.

CDR3nt: TGTGCCAGCTCACCAAAAGGAGAGTATTTAGGCGGCTACACCTTC
CDR3aa: CASSPKGEYLGGYTF
abundance: .
v_gene: TRBV18
d_gene: .
j_gene: TRBJ1-2

CDR3nt: TGTGCCAGCAGCTTAGTATGGGGGGGAGGAGATACGCAGTATTTT
CDR3aa: CASSLVWGGGDTQYF
abundance: .
v_gene: TRBV7-2
d_gene: TRBD2
j_gene: TRBJ2-3

CDR3nt: TGTGCCAGTAACCCAAGGGGTCTAGCGGGAGCCTACAATGAGCAGTTCTTC
CDR3aa: CASNPRGLAGAYNEQFF
abundance: .
v_gene: TRBV19
d_gene: TRBD2
j_gene: TRBJ2-1

CDR3nt: TGTGCCAGCTCTGACAGTGATACGCAGTATTTT
CDR3aa: CASSDSDTQYF
abundance: .
v_gene: TRBV11-3
d_gene: .
j_gene: TRBJ2-3

CDR3nt: TGTGCCAGCAGCACTAGCGGGAGAGTGAATGAGCAGTTCTTC
CDR3aa: CASSTSGRVNEQFF
abundance: .
v_gene: TRBV27
d_gene: TRBD2
j_gene: TRBJ2-1

CDR3nt: TGTGCCAGCAGTTACCTCTCAGCGGGAGGGCCGAGAGAGACCCAGTACTTC
CDR3aa: CASSYLSAGGPRETQYF
abundance: .
v_gene: TRBV6-2/TRBV6-3
d_gene: TRBD2
j_gene: TRBJ2-5

CDR3nt: TGTGCCAGCAGCCAGGGACAGGGTCTTGTGACCCAGTACTTC
CDR3aa: CASSQGQGLVTQYF
abundance: .
v_gene: TRBV7-6
d_gene: TRBD1
j_gene: TRBJ2-5

CDR3nt: TGTGCCAGCAGCTTCCGACTAGCGGAGAATGAGCAGTTCTTC
CDR3aa: CASSFRLAENEQFF
abundance: .
v_gene: TRBV9
d_gene: TRBD2
j_gene: TRBJ2-1

CDR3nt: TGTGCCAGCAGAACAGGGGGCGTAGAGACCCAGTACTTC
CDR3aa: CASRTGGVETQYF
abundance: .
v_gene: TRBV7-2
d_gene: TRBD1
j_gene: TRBJ2-5

CDR3nt: TGCAGCGTCGAAACAGGGGGCCGGGGTGGTACCGATAACTATGGCTACACCTTC
CDR3aa: CSVETGGRGGTDNYGYTF
abundance: once
v_gene: TRBV29-1
d_gene: TRBD1
j_gene: TRBJ1-2

CDR3nt: TGTGCCAGCAACCCCGAGGGGGGGCGGATAGCGGTACCCTACGAGCAGTACTTC
CDR3aa: CASNPEGGRIAVPYEQYF
abundance: .
v_gene: TRBV3-1/TRBV3-2
d_gene: .
j_gene: TRBJ2-7

CDR3nt: TGTGCCAGCAGGGCCCTGTCCCTTCTAGTCTCTGGAAACACCATATATTTT
CDR3aa: CASRALSLLVSGNTIYF
abundance: few
v_gene: TRBV2
d_gene: .
j_gene: TRBJ1-3

CDR3nt: TGTGCCATCAGTGAGTCAACTAGCGGGAGTTCTCCACTAGATACGCAGTATTTT
CDR3aa: CAISESTSGSSPLDTQYF
abundance: .
v_gene: TRBV10-3
d_gene: TRBD2
j_gene: TRBJ2-3

CDR3nt: TGCGCCAGCAGCTTTCCCTCTAGCGGGGGGTCCTTTTACAATGAGCAGTTCTTC
CDR3aa: CASSFPSSGGSFYNEQFF
abundance: .
v_gene: TRBV5-1
d_gene: TRBD2
j_gene: TRBJ2-1

CDR3nt: TGTGCCAGCAGCCGGACCACAGGGACCGGGACCCAGTACTTC
CDR3aa: CASSRTTGTGTQYF
abundance: .
v_gene: TRBV3-1/TRBV3-2
d_gene: .
j_gene: TRBJ2-5

CDR3nt: TGTGCCAGCAGCGAAGGACAGGGGTATGACGAGCAGTACTTC
CDR3aa: CASSEGQGYDEQYF
abundance: .
v_gene: TRBV9
d_gene: TRBD1
j_gene: TRBJ2-7

CDR3nt: TGTGCCACCAGCAGAGATATTTCAGGACAGGACACTTTC
CDR3aa: CATSRDISGQDTF
abundance: .
v_gene: TRBV15
d_gene: TRBD1
j_gene: TRBJ1-2

CDR3nt: TGTGCCAGCAGTTCAATAGGGACCGGGACTAGCGGGAGCCGGGGCTACGAGCAGTACTTC
CDR3aa: CASSSIGTGTSGSRGYEQYF
abundance: .
v_gene: TRBV28
d_gene: TRBD2
j_gene: TRBJ2-7

CDR3nt: TGTGCCAGCAGCGTCGGCGGGGGGGGAGGAGATACGCAGTATTTT
CDR3aa: CASSVGGGGGDTQYF
abundance: .
v_gene: TRBV9
d_gene: TRBD2
j_gene: TRBJ2-3

CDR3nt: TGTGCCAGCAGTGAGGGGGCTAGCACAGATACGCAGTATTTT
CDR3aa: CASSEGASTDTQYF
abundance: once
v_gene: TRBV6-1
d_gene: .
j_gene: TRBJ2-3

CDR3nt: TGTGCCTGGAGTATGACAGGCCGTTCCTATGGCTACACCTTC
CDR3aa: CAWSMTGRSYGYTF
abundance: .
v_gene: TRBV30
d_gene: .
j_gene: TRBJ1-2

CDR3nt: TGTGCCAGCAGCCAAGAGGGACTAGCGGGGAGAAGCACAGATACGCAGTATTTT
CDR3aa: CASSQEGLAGRSTDTQYF
abundance: .
v_gene: TRBV3-1/TRBV3-2
d_gene: TRBD2
j_gene: TRBJ2-3

CDR3nt: TGTGCCAGCAGCTTAGCTCCCCCGGGACTAGCGGGGGCCTCTGGGGCCAACGTCCTGACTTTC
CDR3aa: CASSLAPPGLAGASGANVLTF
abundance: .
v_gene: TRBV7-2
d_gene: TRBD2
j_gene: TRBJ2-6

CDR3nt: TGTGCCAGCAGCTTAAACGGTTTGGGCAGCACAGATACGCAGTATTTT
CDR3aa: CASSLNGLGSTDTQYF
abundance: .
v_gene: TRBV11-2
d_gene: .
j_gene: TRBJ2-3

CDR3nt: TGTGCCATGCGACGTAGCGGGAATTACGAGCAGTACTTC
CDR3aa: CAMRRSGNYEQYF
abundance: .
v_gene: TRBV10-3
d_gene: TRBD2
j_gene: TRBJ2-7

CDR3nt: TGTGCCAGCAGTGAAGGGCCCGATCGTGGCTACACCTTC
CDR3aa: CASSEGPDRGYTF
abundance: .
v_gene: TRBV6-1
d_gene: .
j_gene: TRBJ1-2

CDR3nt: TGTGCCAGTAGTGAGGGGGTAAGCGGAGAGACCCAGTACTTC
CDR3aa: CASSEGVSGETQYF
abundance: once
v_gene: TRBV19
d_gene: .
j_gene: TRBJ2-5

CDR3nt: TGTGCCAGCAGCGTAGCGGGGTACAATGAGCAGTTCTTC
CDR3aa: CASSVAGYNEQFF
abundance: .
v_gene: TRBV9
d_gene: .
j_gene: TRBJ2-1

CDR3nt: TGTGCCAGCAGTTACTTGGGGAGGATCGATTCACCCCTCCACTTT
CDR3aa: CASSYLGRIDSPLHF
abundance: .
v_gene: TRBV6-5
d_gene: .
j_gene: TRBJ1-6

CDR3nt: TGTGCCAGCAGAGCGGGGGCCGGCTACGAGCAGTACTTC
CDR3aa: CASRAGAGYEQYF
abundance: .
v_gene: TRBV11-2
d_gene: TRBD2
j_gene: TRBJ2-7

CDR3nt: TGTGCCACGACCGAGGGGGGGCCAGGAGAGACCCAGTACTTC
CDR3aa: CATTEGGPGETQYF
abundance: .
v_gene: TRBV11-2
d_gene: .
j_gene: TRBJ2-5

CDR3nt: TGTGCTAGTGGTTTCGGGGGTTCCTACAATGAGCAGTTCTTC
CDR3aa: CASGFGGSYNEQFF
abundance: .
v_gene: TRBV12-5
d_gene: .
j_gene: TRBJ2-1

CDR3nt: TGTGCCAGTAGTATAAGAGGGCTAGCGGGAGGAGAAGAGACCCAGTACTTC
CDR3aa: CASSIRGLAGGEETQYF
abundance: once
v_gene: TRBV19
d_gene: TRBD2
j_gene: TRBJ2-5

CDR3nt: TGTGCCAGCAGCTTAGAAACAGGGAGCTACAATGAGCAGTTCTTC
CDR3aa: CASSLETGSYNEQFF
abundance: few
v_gene: TRBV7-6
d_gene: .
j_gene: TRBJ2-1

CDR3nt: TGCGCCAGCAGCCAGGGACTAGCGGGAGGAACAGCCTACGAGCAGTACTTC
CDR3aa: CASSQGLAGGTAYEQYF
abundance: .
v_gene: TRBV4-3
d_gene: TRBD2
j_gene: TRBJ2-7

CDR3nt: TGTGCCAGCAGGGAAAGACTCTCCACAGATACGCAGTATTTT
CDR3aa: CASRERLSTDTQYF
abundance: once
v_gene: TRBV2
d_gene: .
j_gene: TRBJ2-3

CDR3nt: TGTGCCAGCAGTTTTAGCGGGGGGGCCGGAGAGACCCAGTACTTC
CDR3aa: CASSFSGGAGETQYF
abundance: .
v_gene: TRBV6-2/TRBV6-3
d_gene: TRBD2
j_gene: TRBJ2-5

CDR3nt: TGTGCCAGCAGCTCGGGGAGTGAGCAGTTCTTC
CDR3aa: CASSSGSEQFF
abundance: .
v_gene: TRBV7-6
d_gene: .
j_gene: TRBJ2-1

CDR3nt: TGTGCCAGCAGCGTAGAGCCCCACCGGGGAGGGCCTGGAAACACCATATATTTT
CDR3aa: CASSVEPHRGGPGNTIYF
abundance: .
v_gene: TRBV9
d_gene: .
j_gene: TRBJ1-3

CDR3nt: TGCGCCAGCAGCCAAGGGGCTAGCGGATACACAGATACGCAGTATTTT
CDR3aa: CASSQGASGYTDTQYF
abundance: .
v_gene: TRBV4-1
d_gene: TRBD2
j_gene: TRBJ2-3

CDR3nt: TGTGCCAGCAGCCAAGCCCGGGACAGCGAGCAGTTCTTC
CDR3aa: CASSQARDSEQFF
abundance: .
v_gene: TRBV4-2
d_gene: TRBD1
j_gene: TRBJ2-1

CDR3nt: TGCAGCGTTGTGGGACAGGGGCATACTGAAGCTTTCTTT
CDR3aa: CSVVGQGHTEAFF
abundance: .
v_gene: TRBV29-1
d_gene: TRBD1
j_gene: TRBJ1-1

CDR3nt: TGCGCCAGCAGGAGCTCTGGAAACACCATATATTTT
CDR3aa: CASRSSGNTIYF
abundance: .
v_gene: TRBV5-1
d_gene: .
j_gene: TRBJ1-3

CDR3nt: TGTGCCAGCAGTGAATATGCGCAACCCGCTTCTGAGCAGTACTTC
CDR3aa: CASSEYAQPASEQYF
abundance: .
v_gene: TRBV25-1
d_gene: .
j_gene: TRBJ2-7

CDR3nt: TGTGCCAGTTCCCTAGGGGCCCACAATCAGCCCCAGCATTTT
CDR3aa: CASSLGAHNQPQHF
abundance: few
v_gene: TRBV2
d_gene: .
j_gene: TRBJ1-5

CDR3nt: TGTGCCAGCAGCCAAGTAGCCAACACTGAAGCTTTCTTT
CDR3aa: CASSQVANTEAFF
abundance: .
v_gene: TRBV3-1/TRBV3-2
d_gene: .
j_gene: TRBJ1-1

CDR3nt: TGTGCCAGCAGCGACACTAGTGGTCTGTACAATGAGCAGTTCTTC
CDR3aa: CASSDTSGLYNEQFF
abundance: .
v_gene: TRBV9
d_gene: .
j_gene: TRBJ2-1

CDR3nt: TGTGCCAGCAGCCCCCGGGGTGGGACAGGGCTCTACGAGCAGTACTTC
CDR3aa: CASSPRGGTGLYEQYF
abundance: .
v_gene: TRBV9
d_gene: TRBD1
j_gene: TRBJ2-7

CDR3nt: TGCGCCAGCAGCTTGTGGGACAGGGTTGAGACTGAAGCTTTCTTT
CDR3aa: CASSLWDRVETEAFF
abundance: .
v_gene: TRBV5-1
d_gene: TRBD1
j_gene: TRBJ1-1

CDR3nt: TGTGCCAGCAGCTCTAGCGAGACCACAGATACGCAGTATTTT
CDR3aa: CASSSSETTDTQYF
abundance: .
v_gene: TRBV7-8
d_gene: .
j_gene: TRBJ2-3

CDR3nt: TGTGCCAGCAGTTTAGGGGGGGGTGTTCGGGGCAATCAGCCCCAGCATTTT
CDR3aa: CASSLGGGVRGNQPQHF
abundance: few
v_gene: TRBV27
d_gene: .
j_gene: TRBJ1-5

CDR3nt: TGTGCCAGCAGCTTTAGCCGGGGACAGAACTATGGCTACACCTTC
CDR3aa: CASSFSRGQNYGYTF
abundance: once
v_gene: TRBV11-2
d_gene: TRBD1
j_gene: TRBJ1-2

CDR3nt: TGCGCCAGCAGCTTGGAAGGGGACAGGGGGCTGGCAGCTTTCTTT
CDR3aa: CASSLEGDRGLAAFF
abundance: .
v_gene: TRBV5-1
d_gene: TRBD1
j_gene: TRBJ1-1